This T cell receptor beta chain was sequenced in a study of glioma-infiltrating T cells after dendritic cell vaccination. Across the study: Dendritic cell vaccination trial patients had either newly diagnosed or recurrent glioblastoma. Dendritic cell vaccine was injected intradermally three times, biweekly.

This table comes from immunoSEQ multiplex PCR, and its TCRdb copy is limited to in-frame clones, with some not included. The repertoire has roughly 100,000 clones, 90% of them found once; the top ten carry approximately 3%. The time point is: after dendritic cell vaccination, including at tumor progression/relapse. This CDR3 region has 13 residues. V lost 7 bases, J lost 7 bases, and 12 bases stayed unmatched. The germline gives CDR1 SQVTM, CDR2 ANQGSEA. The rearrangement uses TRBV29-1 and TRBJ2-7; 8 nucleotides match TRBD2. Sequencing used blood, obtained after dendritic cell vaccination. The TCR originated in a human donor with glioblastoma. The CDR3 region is CSGTGTRDREQYF. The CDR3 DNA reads TGCAGCGGAACCGGGACTAGGGATAGAGAGCAGTACTTC.